The 27 T cell receptor beta chains below were found in one sample sequenced in a study of blood T cell repertoires in COVID-19. This table comes from immunoSEQ multiplex PCR, and its TCRdb copy is limited to in-frame clones, with some not included. Counted here are about 110,000 clones, more than 80% occurring once; the ten biggest clones make up 1.1%. The sample consisted of peripheral blood. Source of these receptors: a human donor in a cohort sampled during active COVID-19.

The V and J genes are TRBV23-1 and TRBJ2-3; the match to TRBD1 covers 9 bases. TRBV23-1 is an open reading frame, and its role is uncertain. The CDR3 is made up of 15 amino acids. V trimming: 6 bases; J trimming: 0 bases; junction bases outside the gene matches: 4. The CDR3 DNA sequence: TGCGCCAGCAGAAACGGGACAGGGAGCACAGATACGCAGTATTTT. Translating gives CASRNGTGSTDTQYF.

The V gene is TRBV5-1, the J gene TRBJ2-5; D may be TRBD2 (5 bases). The length of the CDR3 is 14 residues. Trimming took 1 base from V and 2 from J, leaving 9 bases between them. Germline V gene data show CDR1 as SGHRS and CDR2 as YFSETQ. The CDR3 here is CASSLLSGQETQYF. In DNA form, the CDR3 reads TGCGCCAGCAGCTTGTTATCGGGGCAAGAGACCCAGTACTTC.

The rearrangement links TRBV7-2 to TRBJ1-3; 10 bases map to TRBD1. The germline V gene encodes CDR1 SGHTA and CDR2 FQGNSA. V dropped 1 base and J dropped 2; count of bases not matched to a gene: 5. CDR3 length equals 17 residues. CDR3 sequence: CASSLVTGQGTGNTIYF. The CDR3 DNA is TGTGCCAGCAGCTTAGTCACGGGACAGGGGACTGGAAACACCATATATTTT.

V usage is TRBV7-9 and J usage is TRBJ2-3; D call uncertain. The V and J ends lost 2 bases and 2 bases respectively, with 11 bases between them. The germline CDR1 and CDR2 sequences are SEHNR and FQNEAQ (reference sequence). This CDR3 is built from 15 residues. The CDR3 DNA reads as TGTGCCAGCAGCTTATTTCTCAGCGCCACAGATACGCAGTATTTT. Its translation: CASSLFLSATDTQYF.

The V and J genes are TRBV5-6 and TRBJ2-5; weak D call: TRBD2 (5 bases). Trimming took 4 bases from V and 3 from J, leaving 7 bases between them. The CDR3 has 12 residues. The germline CDR1 and CDR2 sequences are SGHDT and YYEEEE. The CDR3 is CASSLGEETQYF. In DNA, the CDR3 is TGTGCCAGCAGCCTGGGAGAAGAGACCCAGTACTTC.

This clone was observed a handful of times. The chain combines TRBV19 with TRBJ2-5, with 7 bases that match TRBD1. Trimming removed 6 bases from V and 6 bases from J; junction bases left unmatched: 7. CDR3 length: 13 amino acids. Germline CDR1 LNHDA, CDR2 SQIVND (reference sequence). CDR3 bases: TGTGCCAGTAGCGAGACAGGGTTTAAGACCCAGTACTTC. Translated: CASSETGFKTQYF.

CDR3 region: CASTRTSGSTDTQYF. As DNA, the CDR3 is TGTGCCAGCACCCGGACTAGCGGGAGCACAGATACGCAGTATTTT. This rearrangement joins TRBV6-5 to TRBJ2-3; 11 bases map to TRBD2. The CDR3 has 15 amino acids. Per germline, CDR1 MNHEY and CDR2 SVGAGI. V lost 7 bases and J lost 0; bases outside the gene matches: 3.

V is TRBV15 and J is TRBJ2-3, with a tentative D call TRBD1 (6 bases). V lost 8 bases and J 5 bases, leaving 20 bases between the germline ends. Germline V CDR1 and CDR2: LNHNV, YYDKDF (reference sequence). The CDR3 sequence is 15 residues long. The CDR3 sequence is CATGPTGQGIDTQYF. DNA of the CDR3: TGTGCCACCGGCCCCACTGGTCAGGGGATAGATACGCAGTATTTT.

The chain carries TRBV5-1 and TRBJ2-2; maybe TRBD2 (6 bases). This CDR3 is built from 18 residues. Looked up from germline, CDR1 is SGHRS and CDR2 is YFSETQ. Trimming took 4 bases from V and 1 from J, leaving 20 bases between them. The CDR3 loop is CASSVRSGGAKNTGELFF. Written as DNA, the CDR3 is TGCGCCAGCAGCGTCAGAAGTGGCGGGGCGAAGAACACCGGGGAGCTGTTTTTT.

V usage is TRBV15 and J usage is TRBJ1-2; maybe TRBD1 (6 bases). Germline loops: CDR1 LNHNV, CDR2 YYDKDF (reference sequence). V gave up 5 bases and J gave up 5 bases, with 18 bases separating them. The CDR3 has 15 amino acids. The CDR3 reads CATSPRTERNYGYTF. Here the CDR3 DNA reads TGTGCCACCAGCCCTCGGACAGAGAGGAATTATGGCTACACCTTC.

The chain links TRBV9 to TRBJ2-2; D is possibly TRBD2 (6 bases). Trimming left V 0 bases short and J 7 bases short, with 16 bases between. The CDR3 loop spans 16 amino acids. Germline V gene data show CDR1 as SGDLS and CDR2 as YYNGEE. CDR3 loop: CASSVGGSGWIGELFF. CDR3 DNA sequence: TGTGCCAGCAGCGTAGGCGGTAGCGGATGGATCGGGGAGCTGTTTTTT.

This chain connects TRBV9 to TRBJ1-6; D unresolved. V was cut by 3 bases and J by 10 bases, with 20 bases left in between. CDR1 and CDR2 (germline): SGDLS, YYNGEE. The CDR3 extends over 16 amino acids. The CDR3 protein is CASSEREGPGGSPLHF. DNA for the CDR3: TGTGCCAGCAGCGAGCGGGAGGGCCCAGGTGGATCACCCCTCCACTTT.

The chain recombines TRBV11-3 with TRBJ2-7, with D unresolved. V gave up 3 bases and J gave up 4 bases, with 10 bases separating them. The CDR3 spans 13 residues. Per the germline V gene, CDR1 is SGHNT and CDR2 is YENEEA. The CDR3 is CASSLEQSYEQYF. CDR3 DNA: TGTGCCAGCAGCTTGGAGCAATCATACGAGCAGTACTTC. Variable domain in full (rest from reference TRBV11-3 and TRBJ2-7): EAGVVQSPRYKIIEKKQPVAFWCNPISGHNTLYWYLQNLGQGPELLIRYENEEAVDDSQLPKDRFSAERLKGVDSTLKIQPAELGDSAVYLCASSLEQSYEQYFGPGTRLTVT.

This clone has just a few counts. The rearrangement links TRBV7-9 to TRBJ1-1; D may be TRBD1 (5 bases). This CDR3 spans 14 amino acids. Germline V gene data show CDR1 as SEHNR and CDR2 as FQNEAQ (reference sequence). The germline V and J ends were trimmed by 5 bases and 1 base, with 11 bases remaining between them. CDR3 bases: TGTGCCAGCAGCATATCGGGGGGGAACACTGAAGCTTTCTTT. Its protein is CASSISGGNTEAFF.

The rearrangement joins TRBV6-2 or TRBV6-3 to TRBJ2-1; TRBD2 agrees at 8 bases. CDR3 length: 14 amino acids. The V gene end was trimmed by 6 bases and the J gene end by 8 bases; junction bases not matched to a gene: 9. The V gene's germline CDR1 is MNHEY and CDR2 SVGEGT. The CDR3 loop reads CASSRRLAGHEQFF. CDR3 in DNA: TGTGCCAGCAGCCGCCGGCTAGCGGGCCATGAGCAGTTCTTC.

This chain uses TRBV19 with TRBJ2-2; D is uncertain. CDR3 size: 14 residues. CDR1 LNHDA and CDR2 SQIVND come from the germline V gene (reference sequence). V lost 3 bases and J 4 bases, leaving 9 bases between the germline ends. CDR3: CASSIYDTTGELFF. CDR3 coding DNA: TGTGCCAGTAGTATCTATGATACCACCGGGGAGCTGTTTTTT.

The chain is built from TRBV7-9 and TRBJ2-1, with TRBD2 matching over 12 bases. This CDR3 comprises 17 residues. Trimming removed 5 bases from V and 2 bases from J; junction bases left unmatched: 7. Germline-derived CDR1 and CDR2 are SEHNR and FQNEAQ (reference sequence). DNA for the CDR3: TGTGCCAGCAGCCAGCGGACTAGCGGGATTACCTACAATGAGCAGTTCTTC. This sequence encodes CASSQRTSGITYNEQFF.

This clone came up once. The chain links TRBV5-6 to TRBJ1-2, with 7 bases lining up with TRBD1. Germline V lookup: CDR1 SGHDT, CDR2 YYEEEE. The CDR3 covers 14 residues. V dropped 4 bases and J dropped 0; count of bases not matched to a gene: 3. The CDR3 loop reads CASSRQGTNYGYTF. As DNA, the CDR3 is TGTGCCAGCAGCAGACAGGGTACTAACTATGGCTACACCTTC.

This chain uses TRBV5-5 with TRBJ2-7; the match to TRBD2 covers 7 bases. There are 16 residues in the CDR3. CDR1 SGHKS and CDR2 YYEKEE come from the germline V gene (reference sequence). The ends lost 6 bases at V and 3 bases at J; junction bases unmatched: 15. This CDR3 is CASTSLGGQNYYEQYF. CDR3 nucleotide sequence: TGTGCCAGCACCAGCTTGGGAGGGCAGAATTACTACGAGCAGTACTTC.

The V gene is TRBV19, the J gene TRBJ1-3; TRBD1 matches 10 bases. CDR3 length: 19 residues. Germline CDR1 and CDR2: LNHDA and SQIVND (reference sequence). J lost 1 base, V lost 5 bases, and 14 bases had no gene match. The chain's CDR3 is CASSFTGTGVLSSGNTIYF. The CDR3 DNA is TGTGCCAGTAGTTTTACCGGGACAGGGGTCTTGAGTTCTGGAAACACCATATATTTT.

Here the CDR3 DNA reads TGTGCCAGCTCACCCTCGTACTACTCCTACGAGCAGTACTTC. This encodes CASSPSYYSYEQYF. The chain is built from TRBV18 and TRBJ2-7; no reliable D call. This CDR3 contains 14 residues. Germline CDR1 is KGHSH and CDR2 is LQKENI. V was shortened by 3 bases and J by 0 bases, with 9 bases between the two germline ends.

V and J are TRBV7-9 and TRBJ1-1; D is possibly TRBD1 (6 bases). CDR1 and CDR2 from the germline V gene are SEHNR and FQNEAQ (reference sequence). This CDR3 is 19 amino acids long. Deletions cut 2 bases from V and 2 bases from J, with 24 bases between. The CDR3: CASSLIQGNPLRINTEAFF. In nucleotides, the CDR3 is TGTGCCAGCAGCTTAATTCAGGGGAACCCCCTTAGAATAAACACTGAAGCTTTCTTT.

The rearrangement joins TRBV7-9 to TRBJ1-2; TRBD1 aligns across 7 bases. The V gene's germline CDR1 is SEHNR and CDR2 FQNEAQ (reference sequence). The CDR3 contains 14 residues. J was trimmed by 3 bases and V by 3 bases; bases with no gene match: 4. The CDR3: CASSLNRGDYGYTF. CDR3 DNA: TGTGCCAGCAGCTTGAACAGGGGCGACTATGGCTACACCTTC.

The chain links TRBV5-1 to TRBJ2-1, with TRBD2 matching 10 bases. The CDR3 consists of 19 residues. The germline gives CDR1 SGHRS, CDR2 YFSETQ. Trimming removed 0 bases from V and 4 bases from J; junction bases left unmatched: 13. The CDR3 protein is CASSLALAGRRGFYNEQFF. The CDR3 nucleotides are TGCGCCAGCAGCTTGGCACTAGCGGGGCGCCGGGGGTTTTACAATGAGCAGTTCTTC.

V gene TRBV19 combines with J gene TRBJ1-4, with a possible D match to TRBD1 (5 bases). V gave up 7 bases and J gave up 8 bases, with 17 bases separating them. Germline V CDR1 and CDR2: LNHDA, SQIVND (reference sequence). The CDR3 is 14 residues long. This CDR3 reads CASTLGGTGEKLFF. CDR3 nucleotides: TGTGCCAGTACCCTCGGCGGGACCGGGGAAAAACTGTTTTTT.

This clone was seen a handful of times. The V and J genes are TRBV18 and TRBJ1-5, with 10 bases that match TRBD1. Looked up from germline, CDR1 is KGHSH and CDR2 is LQKENI. This CDR3 has 18 amino acids. J was trimmed by 1 base and V by 2 bases; bases with no gene match: 8. CDR3 residues: CASSPGDRGGRSNQPQHF. The CDR3 coding sequence is TGTGCCAGCTCACCAGGGGACAGGGGCGGACGGAGCAATCAGCCCCAGCATTTT.

J is TRBJ2-7 and V is TRBV7-2; 11 bases map to TRBD2. The CDR3 covers 16 residues. V gave up 5 bases and J gave up 12 bases; unmatched junction bases: 18. Germline loops: CDR1 SGHTA, CDR2 FQGNSA. The CDR3 spells CASSRGFRLAGTLGYF. The CDR3 DNA follows: TGTGCCAGCAGCCGGGGATTTCGACTAGCGGGGACTTTGGGGTACTTC. Using reference TRBV7-2 and TRBJ2-7 for the parts outside the CDR3, the full variable domain is GAGVSQSPSNKVTEKGKDVELRCDPISGHTALYWYRQSLGQGLEFLIYFQGNSAPDKSGLPSDRFSAERTGGSVSTLTIQRTQQEDSAVYLCASSRGFRLAGTLGYFGPGTRLTVT.